The next 32 T cell receptor beta chains were all read from a single sample in a study of blood T cell repertoires in COVID-19. Clones were read by immunoSEQ multiplex PCR, and TCRdb kept only the in-frame ones, dropping some. The table lists under 300,000 clones, about 85% of them singletons, with about an eighth in the top ten. Sequencing was performed on peripheral blood. The receptors stem from a human donor in a cohort sampled during active COVID-19.

The chain recombines TRBV27 with TRBJ1-6; 9 bases agree with TRBD1. CDR3 size: 15 residues. CDR1 MNHEY and CDR2 SMNVEV come from the germline V gene (reference sequence). V trimming: 7 bases; J trimming: 11 bases; junction bases outside the gene matches: 12. The CDR3 sequence is CASKKGGTGSPPLHF. DNA of the CDR3: TGTGCCAGCAAAAAGGGGGGGACAGGGAGTCCACCCCTCCACTTT.

The chain couples TRBV28 to TRBJ1-6, with a tentative D call TRBD1 (5 bases). The ends were cut back, 3 bases at V and 5 bases at J, with 8 bases in the middle. The germline gives CDR1 MDHEN, CDR2 SYDVKM. This CDR3 spans 14 amino acids. CDR3 loop: CASSLEGNNSPLHF. DNA for the CDR3: TGTGCCAGCAGTTTGGAGGGGAATAATTCACCCCTCCACTTT.

The gene calls are TRBV6-5 and TRBJ2-2; no definite D call. Trimming pared 9 bases from V and 1 base from J, leaving 6 bases between. Germline V gene lookup returns CDR1 MNHEY and CDR2 SVGAGI. This CDR3 has 12 amino acids. The CDR3 reads CASGRNTGELFF. In DNA, the CDR3 is TGTGCCAGTGGGCGGAACACCGGGGAGCTGTTTTTT.

The V and J genes are TRBV5-1 and TRBJ2-7; possibly TRBD1 for D (6 bases). The CDR3 has 13 residues. Germline V gene sequence: CDR1 SGHRS, CDR2 YFSETQ. V was shortened by 6 bases and J by 5 bases, with 15 bases between the two germline ends. This CDR3 is CASKAGDLDEQYF. The CDR3 DNA reads as TGCGCCAGCAAGGCAGGGGACCTCGACGAGCAGTACTTC.

The rearrangement joins TRBV10-2 to TRBJ1-1; unclear D gene. Germline V gene lookup returns CDR1 WSHSY and CDR2 SAAADI. The V end was cut by 4 bases, the J end by 0 bases, with 9 bases between. There are 14 residues in the CDR3. The CDR3 spells CASSGRNMNTEAFF. The CDR3 nucleotides read TGCGCCAGCAGTGGCAGAAACATGAACACTGAAGCTTTCTTT.

The chain uses TRBV6-5 and TRBJ1-2; 9 bases match TRBD1. The CDR3 runs 14 residues. Germline V gene data show CDR1 as MNHEY and CDR2 as SVGAGI. With 6 bases clipped from V and 7 bases from J, the junction kept 9 bases outside the gene matches. CDR3 coding DNA: TGTGCCAGCAGACGGACAGGGGAAGGATTTGGCTACACCTTC. It codes for CASRRTGEGFGYTF.

The V call is TRBV5-1, the J call TRBJ2-3; 7 bases are shared with TRBD2. Germline V gene sequence: CDR1 SGHRS, CDR2 YFSETQ. The CDR3 sequence is 14 residues long. V lost 2 bases, J lost 6 bases, and 6 bases stayed unmatched. The CDR3: CASSFGGDRDTQYF. Here the CDR3 DNA reads TGCGCCAGCAGCTTTGGGGGGGATAGGGATACGCAGTATTTT.

The chain combines TRBV5-4 with TRBJ2-1; 9 nucleotides agree with TRBD2. Germline V gene sequence: CDR1 SGHNT, CDR2 YYREEE (reference sequence). Trimming at V came to 6 bases and at J to 10 bases, leaving 11 bases not matched to a gene. This CDR3 contains 14 residues. The CDR3 region is CASTSASGNREQFF. CDR3 DNA sequence: TGTGCCAGCACGAGTGCTAGCGGGAATCGGGAGCAGTTCTTC.

V and J are TRBV6-2 or TRBV6-3 and TRBJ1-2, with D hard to call. The germline V gene has CDR1 MNHEY and CDR2 SVGEGT. With 2 bases removed from V and 4 bases from J, the gap between germline ends came to 2 bases. The CDR3 runs 11 residues. CDR3 coding DNA: TGTGCCAGCAGTTACCTCTATGGCTACACCTTC. Translated, it gives CASSYLYGYTF.

The chain carries TRBV19 and TRBJ1-6, with TRBD1 matching 8 bases. There are 13 residues in the CDR3. Trimming cost V 6 bases and J 8 bases; bases outside gene matches: 3. Germline V lookup: CDR1 LNHDA, CDR2 SQIVND (reference sequence). As DNA, the CDR3 is TGTGCCAGTAGGGACAGGGTGGATTCACCCCTCCACTTT. It codes for CASRDRVDSPLHF.

The rearrangement links TRBV10-3 to TRBJ1-1; TRBD1 matches 9 bases. Trimming at V came to 6 bases and at J to 6 bases, leaving 5 bases not matched to a gene. This CDR3 is built from 13 residues. CDR1 ENHRY and CDR2 SYGVKD come from the germline V gene. In nucleotides, the CDR3 is TGTGCCATCAGGGGGACAGGGCTTCCTGAAGCTTTCTTT. It translates to CAIRGTGLPEAFF.

This clone came up a few times. The chain employs TRBV18 and TRBJ2-7, with 10 bases aligning to TRBD1. Germline V gene sequence: CDR1 KGHSH, CDR2 LQKENI. Trimming cost V 3 bases and J 2 bases; bases outside gene matches: 4. The CDR3 runs to 15 residues. The DNA for the CDR3 is TGTGCCAGCTCACCGGGACAGGGGACAACCTACGAGCAGTACTTC. Its protein product is CASSPGQGTTYEQYF.

This rearrangement joins TRBV7-2 to TRBJ2-3, with 10 bases matching TRBD2. The germline gives CDR1 SGHTA, CDR2 FQGNSA. After removal of 3 bases from V and 6 bases from J, the junction contained 6 bases not matched to a gene. The CDR3 loop spans 15 amino acids. In DNA form, the CDR3 reads TGTGCCAGCAGCTTTAGTGGGACTAGCGCCGATACGCAGTATTTT. Encoded protein: CASSFSGTSADTQYF. Full variable domain (remainder filled in from reference TRBV7-2 and TRBJ2-3): GAGVSQSPSNKVTEKGKDVELRCDPISGHTALYWYRQSLGQGLEFLIYFQGNSAPDKSGLPSDRFSAERTGGSVSTLTIQRTQQEDSAVYLCASSFSGTSADTQYFGPGTRLTVL.

V is TRBV5-4 and J is TRBJ2-3; 9 bases align to TRBD1. V was clipped by 5 bases and J by 2 bases; unmatched bases: 6. This CDR3 has 15 residues. Germline V gene lookup returns CDR1 SGHNT and CDR2 YYREEE (reference sequence). Here the CDR3 reads CASRRDRVYTDTQYF. The CDR3 region has the DNA TGTGCCAGCAGGCGGGACAGGGTCTACACAGATACGCAGTATTTT.

This clone was seen a single time. This rearrangement joins TRBV5-1 to TRBJ2-1; 9 bases align to TRBD2. The V gene end was trimmed by 4 bases and the J gene end by 10 bases; junction bases not matched to a gene: 15. The CDR3 is 16 residues long. Germline-derived CDR1 and CDR2 are SGHRS and YFSETQ. CDR3 sequence (DNA): TGCGCCAGCAGCCTGGGGCTGGGTAGCGGGAGCCTCGAGCAGTTCTTC. This codes for CASSLGLGSGSLEQFF.

The genes are TRBV5-4 and TRBJ2-7, with a tentative D call TRBD2 (6 bases). With 4 bases removed from V and 6 bases from J, the gap between germline ends came to 14 bases. The CDR3 length is 13 residues. Germline V CDR1 and CDR2: SGHNT, YYREEE (reference sequence). The CDR3 coding sequence is TGTGCCAGCAGCCCTCGGGACTCGCTCGAGCAGTACTTC. Translation gives CASSPRDSLEQYF.

V usage is TRBV20-1 and J usage is TRBJ1-1; 7 bases are a match to TRBD1. Germline loops: CDR1 DFQATT, CDR2 SNEGSKA (reference sequence). The CDR3 runs 11 residues. The CDR3: CTGNRGTEAFF. The CDR3 nucleotides are TGCACGGGCAACAGGGGCACTGAAGCTTTCTTT.

The chain recombines TRBV5-6 with TRBJ1-3; D remains unclear. The CDR3 has 15 residues. The germline V gene has CDR1 SGHDT and CDR2 YYEEEE. V gave up 2 bases and J gave up 0 bases, with 9 bases separating them. This CDR3 reads CASSFRLLSGNTIYF. CDR3 sequence (DNA): TGTGCCAGCAGCTTTCGACTCCTCTCTGGAAACACCATATATTTT.

The V call is TRBV6-5, the J call TRBJ2-7; D remains unclear. The CDR3 totals 11 residues. Germline loops: CDR1 MNHEY, CDR2 SVGAGI. V lost 6 bases to trimming and J lost 3 bases, with 6 bases between them. The CDR3 spells CASRSLYEQYF. In DNA form, the CDR3 reads TGTGCCAGCAGGAGCCTCTACGAGCAGTACTTC.

The chain employs TRBV28 and TRBJ2-5, with TRBD2 as a possible D gene (6 bases). The germline V and J ends were trimmed by 6 bases and 4 bases, with 6 bases remaining between them. The CDR3 sequence is 11 residues long. The germline gives CDR1 MDHEN, CDR2 SYDVKM. This chain's CDR3 is CASRGGETQYF. The CDR3 DNA sequence: TGTGCCAGCAGGGGGGGAGAGACCCAGTACTTC.

V and J are TRBV18 and TRBJ1-6, with 7 bases matching TRBD1. The CDR3 spans 14 residues. Germline CDR1 reads KGHSH; CDR2 reads LQKENI. V lost 3 bases to trimming and J lost 7 bases; unmatched junction nucleotides: 3. The CDR3 here is CASSPGTENSPLHF. The CDR3 region has the DNA TGTGCCAGCTCACCCGGGACAGAGAATTCACCCCTCCACTTT.

The chain carries TRBV7-2 and TRBJ2-2; 9 positions match TRBD1. Germline-derived CDR1 and CDR2 are SGHTA and FQGNSA. Trimming took 4 bases from V and 6 from J; bases not matched to a gene: 6. The length of the CDR3 is 15 residues. CDR3 residues: CASSWDRARAGELFF. The CDR3 nucleotides are TGTGCCAGCAGCTGGGACAGGGCGCGGGCCGGGGAGCTGTTTTTT.

The chain recombines TRBV28 with TRBJ2-2; perhaps TRBD2 as D (5 bases). Trimming took off 4 bases at V and 16 bases at J, with 16 bases between the two ends. Germline V CDR1 and CDR2: MDHEN, SYDVKM. This CDR3 has 12 residues. CDR3 sequence (DNA): TGTGCCAGCAGTTCCCCGGGATCCCAGCCGTTTTTT. Translating gives CASSSPGSQPFF.

The rearrangement links TRBV29-1 to TRBJ2-3, with 13 bases identical to TRBD2. This CDR3 contains 14 residues. Germline lookup yields CDR1 SQVTM and CDR2 ANQGSEA. Losses at the gene ends were 7 bases for V and 4 bases for J; bases not matched to a gene: 5. The CDR3 sequence: CSGTSGRGADTQYF. The CDR3 bases are TGCAGCGGTACTAGCGGGAGGGGCGCAGATACGCAGTATTTT.

This CDR3 is CASRLGGQGYTEAFF. The CDR3 region has the DNA TGTGCCAGCAGACTCGGGGGACAGGGCTACACTGAAGCTTTCTTT. This chain uses TRBV28 with TRBJ1-1, with 9 nucleotides matching TRBD1. The CDR3 is 15 amino acids. The junction had 8 bases not matched to a gene; V was cut back by 6 bases and J by 3 bases. Germline V CDR1 and CDR2: MDHEN, SYDVKM.

This clone was seen once. A read error may account for a junction end that differs from germline. The chain links TRBV28 to TRBJ2-6; no clear D. Germline lookup yields CDR1 MDHEN and CDR2 SYDVKM. The CDR3 contains 16 residues. CDR3: CASSVRYGSRANVLTF. CDR3 sequence (DNA): TGTGCCAGCAGTGTCCGTTATGGCTCTCGGGCCAACGTCCTGACTTTC.

The chain joins TRBV24-1 to TRBJ2-2; 10 bases are a match to TRBD2. Germline values: CDR1 KGHDR, CDR2 SFDVKD. V lost 6 bases and J lost 0; bases outside the gene matches: 9. The CDR3 loop spans 18 amino acids. The DNA of the CDR3 is TGTGCCACCAGTAACCCCGTAGCGGGAGGCTCGAACACCGGGGAGCTGTTTTTT. It encodes CATSNPVAGGSNTGELFF.

This chain joins TRBV30 and TRBJ2-5; TRBD2 matches 8 bases. Germline CDR1 and CDR2: GTSNPN and SVGIG (reference sequence). The V segment lost 3 bases and the J segment 5 bases; nucleotides outside the gene matches: 2. CDR3 size: 12 residues. The CDR3 is CAWSPGGETQYF. CDR3 nucleotide sequence: TGTGCCTGGAGCCCGGGGGGGGAGACCCAGTACTTC.

The V call is TRBV18, the J call TRBJ2-2; D not certain. V was pared by 0 bases and J by 6 bases, with 8 bases between. The CDR3 is 14 residues long. Per germline, CDR1 KGHSH and CDR2 LQKENI. CDR3 nucleotide sequence: TGTGCCAGCTCACCACCCCCTGGCCCCGGGGAGCTGTTTTTT. The encoded protein is CASSPPPGPGELFF.

The chain is built from TRBV9 and TRBJ2-2; TRBD2 is a possible D gene (5 bases). V was trimmed by 0 bases and J by 2 bases, leaving 8 bases between them. CDR1 and CDR2 from the germline V gene are SGDLS and YYNGEE. This CDR3 is built from 15 residues. CDR3 region: CASSVGGSNTGELFF. CDR3 sequence (DNA): TGTGCCAGCAGCGTAGGAGGGTCTAACACCGGGGAGCTGTTTTTT.

The chain has TRBV28 and TRBJ1-2; D is possibly TRBD1 (6 bases). The germline CDR1 and CDR2 sequences are MDHEN and SYDVKM. V lost 10 bases and J lost 8, with 14 bases in between. The CDR3 contains 11 residues. CDR3 in amino acids: CATLAGVGYTF. The CDR3 nucleotides read TGTGCCACCTTGGCAGGGGTCGGCTACACCTTC.

V usage is TRBV28 and J usage is TRBJ2-1; 13 nucleotides line up with TRBD2. CDR3 length equals 16 residues. V shed 6 bases, J shed 10 bases, and the junction held 12 bases outside the gene matches. Per germline, CDR1 MDHEN and CDR2 SYDVKM. For the CDR3, the DNA is TGTGCCAGCAGCGCGCCGGGACTAGCGGGAAGGTTCGAGCAGTTCTTC. Its translation is CASSAPGLAGRFEQFF.